These T cell receptor beta chains were read from a single sample in a study of T cells expressing NK-cell markers. From its re-call of the 5' RACE reads, TCRdb lists each CDR3 protein once, without DNA. The sample holds 200,000 to 300,000 distinct CDR3 sequences. Sequenced sample: blood T cells: a sorted CD56 or NKG2C T cell subset, CD4+ or CD8+ T cells, or bulk PBMC T cells (not recorded which). These receptors all stem from a woman between 18 and 75 years old in good health. The CDR3 runs from the conserved cysteine through the conserved F or W.

V gene	J gene	CDR3 protein
TRBV6-1	TRBJ1-5	CASNQNRGSGAYSNQPQHF
TRBV12-3/TRBV12-4	TRBJ2-6	CASSLLGANVLTF
TRBV9	TRBJ1-1	CASSVEGGNTEAFF
TRBV5-1	TRBJ2-3	CASSAGTATDTQYF
TRBV12-3/TRBV12-4	TRBJ2-1	CASSLGGAGVVEQFF
TRBV6-1	TRBJ2-5	CASSDTRQGRETQYF
TRBV29-1	TRBJ2-1	CSVSDPRGQFF
TRBV24-1	TRBJ2-5	CATSESETQYF
TRBV20-1	TRBJ2-5	CSARQGPGETQYF
TRBV7-2	TRBJ1-4	CASSFTGSGEKLFF
TRBV12-3/TRBV12-4	TRBJ1-6	CASSLVWPRPNSPLHF
TRBV5-1	TRBJ1-1	CASSLDDSNTEAFF
TRBV6-2/TRBV6-3	TRBJ1-2	CASSTTAPNYGYTF
TRBV7-2	TRBJ2-1	CASRPSGGFYNEQFF
TRBV7-8	TRBJ2-4	CASSIGTNGNIQYF
TRBV20-1	TRBJ1-2	CSARDLAQGNYGYTF
TRBV29-1	TRBJ2-5	CSVHRDWWETQYF
TRBV4-2	TRBJ2-3	CASSQDPPVVAGGKAQYF
TRBV6-1	TRBJ1-5	CASGGGFGTGRNQPQHF
TRBV20-1	TRBJ2-1	CSASPIRPEKGQSSYNEQFF
TRBV20-1	TRBJ1-2	CSARPPGQLRPGYGYTF
TRBV11-1	TRBJ2-1	CASSFSGGGREQFF
TRBV5-1	TRBJ1-3	CASSRGVGGNTIYF
TRBV5-4	TRBJ2-1	CASTRGLAGGSEQFF
TRBV28	TRBJ2-7	CASSFPGNRQTYEQYF
TRBV9	TRBJ2-7	CASSVEPNGGTAFYEQYF
TRBV10-3	TRBJ1-1	CAISEPGQGATEAFF
TRBV4-3	TRBJ2-1	CASSQGLGGRSSYNEQFF
TRBV19	TRBJ2-1	CASRVAGAKYNEQFF
TRBV15	TRBJ2-6	CATSREQADSGANVLTF
TRBV29-1	TRBJ2-1	CSVEEPTYSYNEQFF
TRBV18	TRBJ1-1	CASSPMAQGMNTEAFF
TRBV6-5	TRBJ2-5	CASSWTSLGVGTQYF
TRBV10-3	TRBJ1-2	CAISEAHRASYTF
TRBV6-2/TRBV6-3	TRBJ1-2	CASSNGAIGGYTF
TRBV7-2	TRBJ2-1	CASSSGRSSYNEQFF
TRBV18	TRBJ2-7	CASSPYGGYYEQYF
TRBV5-1	TRBJ1-5	CASSFGAGGSHQPQHF
TRBV5-6	TRBJ2-6	CASSLQRRVQGNVLTF
TRBV6-2/TRBV6-3	TRBJ1-5	CASSYRFNQPQHF
TRBV30	TRBJ1-5	CAWSAGNQPQHF
TRBV6-1	TRBJ2-5	CATDRAAQETQYF
TRBV10-3	TRBJ2-5	CAISESGGARAFGTQYF
TRBV20-1	TRBJ1-5	CSARTQGNQPQHF
TRBV27	TRBJ2-5	CASSPDPGHQETQYF
TRBV9	TRBJ2-1	CASSGGAPYNEQFF
TRBV29-1	TRBJ1-1	CSAGDSLGTEAFF
TRBV10-2	TRBJ1-1	CASSEGGTGTEAFF
TRBV20-1	TRBJ2-5	CSASLAAYQETQYF
TRBV20-1	TRBJ1-3	CSASFRDSPSGNTIYF
TRBV28	TRBJ2-1	CASGRVVAGVNNEQFF
TRBV7-2	TRBJ2-1	CASSSLAGAWDEQFF
TRBV29-1	TRBJ2-2	CSVPRLAGDFTGELFF
TRBV3-1	TRBJ1-1	CASRRQGARDTEAFF
TRBV15	TRBJ1-6	CATSRDGGRPLHF
TRBV14	TRBJ2-1	CASSRVSGGHHNEQFF
TRBV7-2	TRBJ2-5	CASSLSRLVGTQYF